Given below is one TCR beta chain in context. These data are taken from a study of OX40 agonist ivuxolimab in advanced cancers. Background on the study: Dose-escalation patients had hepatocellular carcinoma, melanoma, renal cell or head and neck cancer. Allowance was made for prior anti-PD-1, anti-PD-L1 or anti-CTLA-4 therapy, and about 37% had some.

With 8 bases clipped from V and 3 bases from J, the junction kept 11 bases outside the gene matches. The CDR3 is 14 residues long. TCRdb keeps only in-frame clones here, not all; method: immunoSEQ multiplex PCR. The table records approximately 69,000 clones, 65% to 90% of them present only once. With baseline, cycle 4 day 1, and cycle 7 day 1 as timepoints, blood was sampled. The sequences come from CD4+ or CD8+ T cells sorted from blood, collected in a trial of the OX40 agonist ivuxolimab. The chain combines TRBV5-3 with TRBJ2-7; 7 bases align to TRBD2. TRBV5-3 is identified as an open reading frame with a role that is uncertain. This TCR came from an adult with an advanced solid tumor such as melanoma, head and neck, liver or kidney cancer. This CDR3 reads CASSGTLANYEQYF. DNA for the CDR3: TGTGCCAGCAGCGGCACACTAGCGAACTACGAGCAGTACTTC.